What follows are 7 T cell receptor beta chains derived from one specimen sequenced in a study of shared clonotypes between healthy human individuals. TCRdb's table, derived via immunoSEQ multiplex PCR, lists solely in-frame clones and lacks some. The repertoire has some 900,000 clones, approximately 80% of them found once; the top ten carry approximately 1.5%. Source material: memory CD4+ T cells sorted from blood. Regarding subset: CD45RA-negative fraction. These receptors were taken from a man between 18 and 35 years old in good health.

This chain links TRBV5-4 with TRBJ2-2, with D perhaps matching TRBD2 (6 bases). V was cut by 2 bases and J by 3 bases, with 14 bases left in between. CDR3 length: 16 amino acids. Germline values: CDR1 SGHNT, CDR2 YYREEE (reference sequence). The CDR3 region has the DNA TGTGCCAGCAGCTTAGATCCGGGAGTGGACACCGGGGAGCTGTTTTTT. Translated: CASSLDPGVDTGELFF.

CDR3 residues: CASSSTPTVRYGYTF. The CDR3 DNA sequence: TGTGCCAGCAGCTCCACCCCGACAGTCCGATATGGCTACACCTTC. The V gene is TRBV5-5, the J gene TRBJ1-2; maybe TRBD1 (5 bases). V lost 3 bases to trimming and J lost 5 bases, with 17 bases between them. The length of the CDR3 is 15 residues. CDR1 is SGHKS and CDR2 is YYEKEE in the germline V gene (reference sequence).

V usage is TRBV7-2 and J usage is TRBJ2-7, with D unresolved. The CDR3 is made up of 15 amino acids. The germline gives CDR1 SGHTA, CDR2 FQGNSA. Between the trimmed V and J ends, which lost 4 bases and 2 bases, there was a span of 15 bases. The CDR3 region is CASSSHTVRPYEQYF. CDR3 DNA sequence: TGTGCCAGCAGCTCTCACACCGTCCGCCCCTACGAGCAGTACTTC.

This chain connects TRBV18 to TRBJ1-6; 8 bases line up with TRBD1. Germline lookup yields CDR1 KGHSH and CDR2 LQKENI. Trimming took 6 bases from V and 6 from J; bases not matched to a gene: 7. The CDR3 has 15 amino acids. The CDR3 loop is CASSPTGGSNSPLHF. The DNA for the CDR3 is TGTGCCAGCTCGCCCACAGGGGGTAGTAATTCACCCCTCCACTTT. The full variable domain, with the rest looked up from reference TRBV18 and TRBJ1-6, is NAGVMQNPRHLVRRRGQEARLRCSPMKGHSHVYWYRQLPEEGLKFMVYLQKENIIDESGMPKERFSAEFPKEGPSILRIQQVVRGDSAAYFCASSPTGGSNSPLHFGNGTRLTVT.

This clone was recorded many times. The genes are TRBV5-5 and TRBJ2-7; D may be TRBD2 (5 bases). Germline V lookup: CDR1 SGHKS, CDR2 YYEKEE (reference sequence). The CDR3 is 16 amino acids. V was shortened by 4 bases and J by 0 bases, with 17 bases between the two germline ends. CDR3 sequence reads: CASSREPGFSSYEQYF. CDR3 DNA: TGTGCCAGCAGCCGCGAACCGGGGTTTAGCTCCTACGAGCAGTACTTC.

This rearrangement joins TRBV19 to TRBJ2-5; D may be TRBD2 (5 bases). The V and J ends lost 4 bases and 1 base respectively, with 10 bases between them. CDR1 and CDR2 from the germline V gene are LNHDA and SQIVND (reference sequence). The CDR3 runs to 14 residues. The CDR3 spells CASSTAVLQETQYF. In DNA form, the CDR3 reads TGTGCCAGTAGTACAGCGGTACTCCAAGAGACCCAGTACTTC.

The CDR3 coding sequence is TGTGCCAGTAGTACCCCCGGGACAGGGTTCTATGGCTACACCTTC. Its translation is CASSTPGTGFYGYTF. V usage is TRBV19 and J usage is TRBJ1-2, with 9 bases lining up with TRBD1. V lost 4 bases to trimming and J lost 4 bases; unmatched junction nucleotides: 7. The CDR3 extends over 15 amino acids. CDR1 and CDR2 (germline): LNHDA, SQIVND (reference sequence). Combining the CDR3 with reference TRBV19 and TRBJ1-2 gives the whole variable domain DGGITQSPKYLFRKEGQNVTLSCEQNLNHDAMYWYRQDPGQGLRLIYYSQIVNDFQKGDIAEGYSVSREKKESFPLTVTSAQKNPTAFYLCASSTPGTGFYGYTFGSGTRLTVV.